The sequence of this TCR beta chain was determined in a study of blood T cell repertoires in COVID-19. Study context: Samples representing acute and convalescent COVID-19 were sourced from the United States, Italy and Spain. In each case, the material was cDNA or gDNA derived from T cells, B-cell-depleted T cells, or PBMCs.

CDR3 length: 14 amino acids. V trimming: 4 bases; J trimming: 5 bases; junction bases outside the gene matches: 3. CDR1 is SGHTA, CDR2 FQGTGA, per germline. Authors' methods: Amplification of reference gene primers was used by the study to estimate nucleated cell counts. Repertoires were generated with immunoSEQ multiplex PCR, while TCRdb's copy carries only in-frame clones and drops some. Clonal size and the V and J genes are those of that table, whereas D and trimming came from the DNA. Altogether fewer than 200,000 clones are present, about 89% being singletons, with the ten largest covering 1.5% to 2%.

The rearrangement uses TRBV7-3 and TRBJ1-1, with 11 bases identical to TRBD1. This sequence originates from a man aged 18 to 29 who had recovered from COVID-19. The specimen sequenced was peripheral blood. CDR3 nucleotide sequence: TGTGCCAGCAGCTCGGGACAGGGGGAAACTGAAGCTTTCTTT. Protein: CASSSGQGETEAFF.